The sequence of this T cell receptor (beta chain) was determined in a study of T cell responses to AZD1222 COVID-19 vaccine. The CDR3 is made up of 14 amino acids. TCRdb's table, derived via immunoSEQ multiplex PCR, lists solely in-frame clones and lacks some. Of fewer than 180,000 clones in the sample, about nine tenths were seen once. The sequences come from peripheral blood, collected 28 days after the second AZD1222 dose. The J gene is TRBJ2-7, the V gene TRBV21-1. TRBV21-1 is recorded as a pseudogene. The clonotype was recovered from an adult who received the AZD1222 COVID-19 vaccine. CDR3 sequence (DNA): TGTGCCAGCAGCAGCCCGACGGTTTCCTACGAGCAGTACTTC. Translated, it gives CASSSPTVSYEQYF.